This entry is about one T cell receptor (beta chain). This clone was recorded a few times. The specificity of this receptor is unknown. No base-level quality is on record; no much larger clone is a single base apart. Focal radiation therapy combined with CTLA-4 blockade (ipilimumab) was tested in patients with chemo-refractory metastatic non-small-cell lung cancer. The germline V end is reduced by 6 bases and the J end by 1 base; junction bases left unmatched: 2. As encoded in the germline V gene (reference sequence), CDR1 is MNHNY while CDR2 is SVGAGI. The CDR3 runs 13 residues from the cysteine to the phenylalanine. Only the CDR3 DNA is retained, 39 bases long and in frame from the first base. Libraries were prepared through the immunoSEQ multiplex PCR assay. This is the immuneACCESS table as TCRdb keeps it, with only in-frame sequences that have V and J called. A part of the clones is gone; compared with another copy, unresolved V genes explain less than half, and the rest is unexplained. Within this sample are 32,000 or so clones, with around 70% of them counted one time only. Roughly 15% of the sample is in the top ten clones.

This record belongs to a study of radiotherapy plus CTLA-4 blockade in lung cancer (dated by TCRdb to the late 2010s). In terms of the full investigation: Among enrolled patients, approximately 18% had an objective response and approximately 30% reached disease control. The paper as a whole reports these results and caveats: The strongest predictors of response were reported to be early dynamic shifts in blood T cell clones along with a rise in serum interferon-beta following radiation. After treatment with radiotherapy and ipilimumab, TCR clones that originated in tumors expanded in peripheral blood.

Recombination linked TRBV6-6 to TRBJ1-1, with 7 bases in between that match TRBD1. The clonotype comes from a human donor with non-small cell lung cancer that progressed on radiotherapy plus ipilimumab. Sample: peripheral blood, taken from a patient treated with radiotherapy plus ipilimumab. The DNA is TGTGCCAGCAGACAGGGGTGGAACACTGAAGCTTTCTTT. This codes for CASRQGWNTEAFF.